These T cell receptor beta chains were read from a single sample in a study of T cell responses to AZD1222 COVID-19 vaccine. Clones were sequenced by immunoSEQ multiplex PCR, and TCRdb holds only the in-frame ones, with some missing. The sample lists more than 150,000 clones, approximately 90% occurring once. The sample consisted of peripheral blood, taken 28 days after the second AZD1222 dose. These receptors were collected from an adult who received the AZD1222 COVID-19 vaccine. CDR3s include the opening cysteine and the closing phenylalanine or tryptophan. Each record gives: CDR3 DNA, CDR3 protein, D gene, clone size, V gene, J gene. A D gene is named only where the DNA matches it firmly. The size entry is marked missing in some rows and otherwise reads once, few, many or a size class.

DNA: TGCGCCAGCAGCCTGGGGGACGCTCAAGAGACCCAGTACTTC
CDR3: CASSLGDAQETQYF
D: .
size: .
V: TRBV4-1
J: TRBJ2-5

DNA: TGTGCCAGCAGTGGACTAGCGGGGCGGAACACCGGGGAGCTGTTTTTT
CDR3: CASSGLAGRNTGELFF
D: TRBD2
size: .
V: TRBV6-1
J: TRBJ2-2

DNA: TGTGCCAGCAGCCAAGATTTTGGCCAGCCGCGGCCGTTCTTC
CDR3: CASSQDFGQPRPFF
D: .
size: .
V: TRBV4-2
J: TRBJ2-1

DNA: TGTGCCAGCAGCCAAGATCTCTACCGGAAACATGGCTACACCTTC
CDR3: CASSQDLYRKHGYTF
D: .
size: .
V: TRBV3-1/TRBV3-2
J: TRBJ1-2

DNA: TGTGCCAGTAGCTCAGCGCCTTCTGGAAACACCATATATTTT
CDR3: CASSSAPSGNTIYF
D: .
size: .
V: TRBV19
J: TRBJ1-3

DNA: TGTGCCAGCAGCCCGGGGACCTACTACGAGCAGTACTTC
CDR3: CASSPGTYYEQYF
D: .
size: .
V: TRBV7-3
J: TRBJ2-7

DNA: TGCGCCAGCAGCCGTACGACAGGGGCTAGGGATACGCAGTATTTT
CDR3: CASSRTTGARDTQYF
D: TRBD1
size: .
V: TRBV5-1
J: TRBJ2-3

DNA: TGTGCCAGCAGCCAAGATAGGGCGGCGGGGACCTTC
CDR3: CASSQDRAAGTF
D: .
size: once
V: TRBV3-1/TRBV3-2
J: TRBJ1-2

DNA: TGTGCCAGCAGCCAAAGCCGGGGGGCTCTCTATGGCTACACCTTC
CDR3: CASSQSRGALYGYTF
D: .
size: .
V: TRBV5-6
J: TRBJ1-2

DNA: TGCGCCAGCAGCTTGGCAAGCGGGAGAAAGTACGAGCAGTACTTC
CDR3: CASSLASGRKYEQYF
D: TRBD2
size: .
V: TRBV5-1
J: TRBJ2-7

DNA: TGTGCCTGGAGTGTATACGGGCGGGCGGCGTGGGGCTCTGGAAACACCATATATTTT
CDR3: CAWSVYGRAAWGSGNTIYF
D: .
size: once
V: TRBV30
J: TRBJ1-3

DNA: TGTGCCAGCAGCTTGCAGATACACCTACAAGAGACCCAGTACTTC
CDR3: CASSLQIHLQETQYF
D: .
size: .
V: TRBV5-5
J: TRBJ2-5